This TCR beta chain is drawn from a study of regulatory T cells in long-lasting Graves disease. Study details: Those Graves' patients who were newly diagnosed had been on antithyroid drugs under 3 months.

Time point in this sample: newly diagnosed GD, antithyroid drugs for less than 3 months. PBMC RNA served as the TCR library source. This CDR3 spans 14 amino acids. Losses at the gene ends were 4 bases for V and 7 bases for J; bases not matched to a gene: 7. CDR1 is ENHRY, CDR2 SYGVKD, per germline. With respect to this clonotype: Its antigen remains unidentified.

Findings of the study overall: Thyroid tissue went unstudied; only peripheral blood was examined.

Combining iRepertoire HTBI primers with Arm-PCR of CDR3 regions, the authors built TCR beta libraries. Each CDR3 protein gets one entry after TCRdb re-called the multiplex PCR reads with MiXCR. The sample has approximately 350,000 distinct CDR3 sequences, roughly 16% seen once; the top ten hold over 20%. Another study also made use of these data, one on T cells in Graves' hyperthyroidism and ophthalmopathy. From that report: Uncontrolled infection, other autoimmune disease, pregnancy and lactation each barred patients from inclusion.

The sequencing here drew on peripheral blood mononuclear cells (PBMCs), taken at new diagnosis, from a patient treated with antithyroid drugs. The source is a young woman with Graves disease. The chain uses TRBV10-3 and TRBJ1-2; 9 nucleotides agree with TRBD1. The CDR3 reads CAISGGATGGGYTF. CDR3 sequence (DNA): TGTGCCATCAGTGGAGGGGCGACAGGGGGTGGCTACACCTTC.